The clone carrying this T cell receptor (beta chain) was observed at least ten times. The entry originates in a study of early T cells in non-severe SARS-CoV-2 infection. Study-wide context: The input, bulk RNA from unsorted whole blood, was sequenced, and chains were unpaired.

TCRdb ran MiXCR on the 5' RACE reads and lists one entry per CDR3 protein. The sample has tens of thousands of distinct CDR3 sequences, roughly 7.7% seen once. The length of the CDR3 is 15 residues. Deletions cut 6 bases from V and 1 base from J, with 10 bases between. Germline-derived CDR1 and CDR2 are MDHEN and SYDVKM. J is TRBJ2-6 and V is TRBV28; TRBD1 is a possible D gene (6 bases). The specimen sequenced was whole blood. The TCR sequence derives from an adult who was a healthcare worker with PCR-confirmed SARS-CoV-2 infection or an uninfected control (not recorded which). The CDR3 region has the DNA TGTGCCAGCAGCGAGACAGGATCTGGGGCCAACGTCCTGACTTTC. Translating gives CASSETGSGANVLTF.